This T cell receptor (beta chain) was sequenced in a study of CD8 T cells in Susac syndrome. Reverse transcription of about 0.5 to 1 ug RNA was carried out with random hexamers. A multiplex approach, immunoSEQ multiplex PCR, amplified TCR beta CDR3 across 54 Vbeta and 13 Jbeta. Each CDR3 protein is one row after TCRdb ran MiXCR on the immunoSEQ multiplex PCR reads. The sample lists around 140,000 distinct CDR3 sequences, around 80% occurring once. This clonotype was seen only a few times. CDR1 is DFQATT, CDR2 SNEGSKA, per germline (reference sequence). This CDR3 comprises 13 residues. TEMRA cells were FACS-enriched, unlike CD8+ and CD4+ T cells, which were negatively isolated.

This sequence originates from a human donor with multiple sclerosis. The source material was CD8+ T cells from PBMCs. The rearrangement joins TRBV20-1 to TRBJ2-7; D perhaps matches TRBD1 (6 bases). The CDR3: CRVETGPTYEQYF. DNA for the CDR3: TGCAGGGTAGAGACAGGCCCTACCTACGAGCAGTACTTC.